The entry that follows covers one TCR beta chain sequence. Assay used: immunoSEQ multiplex PCR; TCRdb lists only in-frame clones, some missing. This sample has 50,000 or so clones, with 65% to 80% found just once. The CDR3 runs to 11 residues. Germline CDR1 reads MDHEN; CDR2 reads SYDVKM. V lost 10 bases to trimming and J lost 13 bases, with 17 bases between them. The data belong to a study of blood T cell repertoires in COVID-19. Study context: Both acute and convalescent COVID-19 samples were obtained from the United States, Italy and Spain.

The material sequenced was peripheral blood. The V call is TRBV28, the J call TRBJ2-1, with a tentative D call TRBD1 (7 bases). This TCR was recovered from a human donor with active or convalescent COVID-19. The donor label of this sample is uncertain. The CDR3 region has the DNA TGTGCCATCCTTGGAGGGGGCGAACAGTTCTTC. Its translation is CAILGGGEQFF. The variable domain in full, completed from reference TRBV28 and TRBJ2-1, reads DVKVTQSSRYLVKRTGEKVFLECVQDMDHENMFWYRQDPGLGLRLIYFSYDVKMKEKGDIPEGYSVSREKKERFSLILESASTNQTSMYLCAILGGGEQFFGPGTRLTVL.